The present entry profiles one T cell receptor (beta chain) with its context. The record originates from a study of blood T cells in healthy people across ages. PCR was performed a second time for about 7 to 12 cycles using a sample-barcoded 5' primer and a J-beta primer mix. TCRdb redid the calling of the 5' RACE reads with MiXCR, one entry per CDR3 protein. The data contain about 720,000 distinct CDR3 sequences, 25% of them singletons. Every participating donor contributed approximately 10 milliliters of peripheral blood through a draw. From germline, CDR1 is MDHEN and CDR2 SYDVKM. The CDR3 sequence is 16 residues long. Trimming took 4 bases from V and 4 from J; bases not matched to a gene: 7. These data also formed part of another study, on T cells of mothers and their children.

The chain has TRBV28 and TRBJ2-1; 10 bases agree with TRBD1. The sequence was collected from a boy aged 10-17 years in good health. The sample was blood. CDR3 bases: TGTGCCAGCAGTTCCCCGACAGGGGGCGGATACAATGAGCAGTTCTTC. Encoded protein: CASSSPTGGGYNEQFF.